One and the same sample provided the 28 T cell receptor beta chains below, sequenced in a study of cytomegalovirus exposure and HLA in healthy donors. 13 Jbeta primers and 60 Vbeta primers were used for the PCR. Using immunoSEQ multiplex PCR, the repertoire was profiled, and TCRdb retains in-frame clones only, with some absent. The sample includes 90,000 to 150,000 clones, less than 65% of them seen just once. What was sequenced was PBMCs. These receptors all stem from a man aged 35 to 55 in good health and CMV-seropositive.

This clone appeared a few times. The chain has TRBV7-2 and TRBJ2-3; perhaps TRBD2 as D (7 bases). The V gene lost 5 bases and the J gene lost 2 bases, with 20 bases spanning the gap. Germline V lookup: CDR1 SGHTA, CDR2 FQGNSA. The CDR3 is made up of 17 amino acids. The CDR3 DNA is TGTGCCAGCAGCCTAAATGTAGGGGGGGGAACCACAGATACGCAGTATTTT. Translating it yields CASSLNVGGGTTDTQYF.

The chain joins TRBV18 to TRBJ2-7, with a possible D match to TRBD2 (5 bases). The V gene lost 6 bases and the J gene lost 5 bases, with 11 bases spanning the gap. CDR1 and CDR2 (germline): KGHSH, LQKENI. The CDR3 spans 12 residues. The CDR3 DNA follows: TGTGCCAGCTCCCCGGCGGGCCACGAGCAGTACTTC. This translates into CASSPAGHEQYF.

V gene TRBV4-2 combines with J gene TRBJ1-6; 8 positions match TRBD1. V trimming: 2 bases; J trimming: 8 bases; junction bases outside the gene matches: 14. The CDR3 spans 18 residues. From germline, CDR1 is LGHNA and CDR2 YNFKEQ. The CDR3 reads CASSQLTTGEDRDSPLHF. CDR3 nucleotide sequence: TGTGCCAGCAGCCAATTGACGACAGGGGAAGATCGTGATTCACCCCTCCACTTT.

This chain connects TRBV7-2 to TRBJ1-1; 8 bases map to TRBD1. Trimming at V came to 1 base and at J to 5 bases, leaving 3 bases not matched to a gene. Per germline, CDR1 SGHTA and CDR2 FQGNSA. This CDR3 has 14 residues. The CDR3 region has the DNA TGTGCCAGCAGCTTAGACAGGGGGGGGACTGAAGCTTTCTTT. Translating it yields CASSLDRGGTEAFF.

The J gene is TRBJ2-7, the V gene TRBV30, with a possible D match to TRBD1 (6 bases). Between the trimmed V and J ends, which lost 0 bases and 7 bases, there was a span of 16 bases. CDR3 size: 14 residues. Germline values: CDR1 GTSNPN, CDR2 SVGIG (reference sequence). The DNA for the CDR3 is TGTGCCTGGAGTGTAACCTGGGGCAGGGGTGAGCAGTACTTC. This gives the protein CAWSVTWGRGEQYF.

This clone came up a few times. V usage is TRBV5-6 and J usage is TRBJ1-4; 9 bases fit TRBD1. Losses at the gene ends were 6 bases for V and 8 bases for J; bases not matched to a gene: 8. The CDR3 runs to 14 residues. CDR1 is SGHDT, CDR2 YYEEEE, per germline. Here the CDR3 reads CASTRTGEWEKLFF. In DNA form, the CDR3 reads TGTGCCAGCACGCGGACAGGGGAGTGGGAAAAACTGTTTTTT.

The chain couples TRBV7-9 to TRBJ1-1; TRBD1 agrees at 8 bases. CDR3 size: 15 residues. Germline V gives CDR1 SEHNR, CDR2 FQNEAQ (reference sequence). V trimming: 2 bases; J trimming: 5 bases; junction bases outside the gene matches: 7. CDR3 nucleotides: TGTGCCAGCAGCTTATTACGGACAGGGAGGACTGAAGCTTTCTTT. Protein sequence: CASSLLRTGRTEAFF.

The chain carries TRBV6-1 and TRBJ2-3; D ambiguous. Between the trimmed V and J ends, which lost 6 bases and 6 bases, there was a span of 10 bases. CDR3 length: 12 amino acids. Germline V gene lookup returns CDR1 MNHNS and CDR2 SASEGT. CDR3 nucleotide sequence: TGTGCCAGCAGCCACCTGCGGGATACGCAGTATTTT. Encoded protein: CASSHLRDTQYF.

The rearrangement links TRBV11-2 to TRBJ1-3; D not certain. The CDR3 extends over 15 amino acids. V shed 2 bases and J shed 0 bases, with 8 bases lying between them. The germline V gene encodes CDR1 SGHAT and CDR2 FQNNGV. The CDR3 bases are TGTGCCAGCAGCTTACTCACAGACTCTGGAAACACCATATATTTT. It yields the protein CASSLLTDSGNTIYF.

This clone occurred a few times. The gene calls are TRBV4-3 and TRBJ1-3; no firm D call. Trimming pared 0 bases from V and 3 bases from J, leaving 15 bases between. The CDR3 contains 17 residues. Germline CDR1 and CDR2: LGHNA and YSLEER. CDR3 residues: CASSQDSTGAGGNTIYF. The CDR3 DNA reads TGCGCCAGCAGCCAAGATTCGACGGGAGCAGGTGGAAACACCATATATTTT.

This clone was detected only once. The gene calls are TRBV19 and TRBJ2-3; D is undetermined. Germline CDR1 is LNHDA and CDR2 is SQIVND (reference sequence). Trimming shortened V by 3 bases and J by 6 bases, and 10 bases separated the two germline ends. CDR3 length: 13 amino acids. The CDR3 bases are TGTGCCAGTAGTATCACTCGCCGGGATACGCAGTATTTT. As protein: CASSITRRDTQYF.

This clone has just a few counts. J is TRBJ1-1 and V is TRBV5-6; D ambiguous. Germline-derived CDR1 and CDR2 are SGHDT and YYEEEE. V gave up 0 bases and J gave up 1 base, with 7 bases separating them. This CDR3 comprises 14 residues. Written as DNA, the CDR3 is TGTGCCAGCAGCTTGGCCCGCAGGAACACTGAAGCTTTCTTT. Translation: CASSLARRNTEAFF. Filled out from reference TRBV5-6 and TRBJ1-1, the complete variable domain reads DAGVTQSPTHLIKTRGQQVTLRCSPKSGHDTVSWYQQALGQGPQFIFQYYEEEERQRGNFPDRFSGHQFPNYSSELNVNALLLGDSALYLCASSLARRNTEAFFGQGTRLTVV.

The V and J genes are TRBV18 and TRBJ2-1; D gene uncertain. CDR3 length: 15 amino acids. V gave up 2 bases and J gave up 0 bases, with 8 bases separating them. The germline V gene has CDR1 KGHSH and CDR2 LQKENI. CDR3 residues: CASSPNSYSYNEQFF. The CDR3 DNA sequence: TGTGCCAGCTCACCAAACAGCTACTCCTACAATGAGCAGTTCTTC.

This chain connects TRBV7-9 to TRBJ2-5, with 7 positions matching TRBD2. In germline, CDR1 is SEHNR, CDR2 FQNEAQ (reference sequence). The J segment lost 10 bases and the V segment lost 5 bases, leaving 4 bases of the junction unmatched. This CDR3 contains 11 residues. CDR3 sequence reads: CASSTSASQYF. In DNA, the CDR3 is TGTGCCAGCAGCACTAGCGCGAGCCAGTACTTC.

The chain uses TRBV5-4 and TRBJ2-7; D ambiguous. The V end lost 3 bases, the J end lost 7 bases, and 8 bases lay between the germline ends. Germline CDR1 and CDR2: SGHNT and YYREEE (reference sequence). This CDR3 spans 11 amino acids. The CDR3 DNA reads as TGTGCCAGCAGCTCCCATGAGGAGCAGTACTTC. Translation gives CASSSHEEQYF.

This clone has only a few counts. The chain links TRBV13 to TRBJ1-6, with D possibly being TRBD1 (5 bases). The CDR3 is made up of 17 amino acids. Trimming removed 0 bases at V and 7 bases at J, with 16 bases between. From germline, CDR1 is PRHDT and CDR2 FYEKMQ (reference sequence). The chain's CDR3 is CASSLGLAGPGNSPLHF. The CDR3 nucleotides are TGTGCCAGCAGCTTAGGCCTGGCAGGGCCTGGGAATTCACCCCTCCACTTT.

The DNA for the CDR3 is TGTGCCAGCAGCTTGATACAGGGGGTTAGCAATGAGCAGTTCTTC. This sequence encodes CASSLIQGVSNEQFF. This chain links TRBV5-4 with TRBJ2-1; 8 positions agree with TRBD1. J gave up 6 bases and V 1 base, and 6 bases lay outside the gene matches. CDR1 is SGHNT, CDR2 YYREEE, per germline (reference sequence). The CDR3 sequence is 15 residues long. The full variable domain, completed using reference TRBV5-4 and TRBJ2-1, is ETGVTQSPTHLIKTRGQQVTLRCSSQSGHNTVSWYQQALGQGPQFIFQYYREEENGRGNFPPRFSGLQFPNYSSELNVNALELDDSALYLCASSLIQGVSNEQFFGPGTRLTVL.

The CDR3 DNA sequence: TGCAGCGTTGTTCAGGCAACCAACTATGGCTACACCTTC. It yields the protein CSVVQATNYGYTF. V usage is TRBV29-1 and J usage is TRBJ1-2; no clear D gene. The CDR3 has 13 amino acids. V lost 4 bases and J 2 bases, leaving 11 bases between the germline ends. Germline loops: CDR1 SQVTM, CDR2 ANQGSEA.

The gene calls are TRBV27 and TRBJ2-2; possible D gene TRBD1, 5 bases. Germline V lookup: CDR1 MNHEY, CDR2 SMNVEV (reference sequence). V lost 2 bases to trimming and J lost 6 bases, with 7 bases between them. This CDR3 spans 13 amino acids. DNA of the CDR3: TGTGCCAGCAGTTTAGCAGGGTCCGGGGAGCTGTTTTTT. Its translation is CASSLAGSGELFF.

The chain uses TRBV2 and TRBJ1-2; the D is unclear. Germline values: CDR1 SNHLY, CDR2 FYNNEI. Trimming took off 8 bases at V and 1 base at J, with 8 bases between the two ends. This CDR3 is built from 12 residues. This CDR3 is CASHRDNYGYTF. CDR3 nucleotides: TGTGCCAGCCACCGGGATAACTATGGCTACACCTTC.

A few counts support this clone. CDR3 DNA: TGTGCCAGCAGCTCCCGACTGGAGCAGTACTTC. Amino acid sequence: CASSSRLEQYF. The V call is TRBV7-9, the J call TRBJ2-7; D remains ambiguous. CDR3 length: 11 residues. Trimming pared 4 bases from V and 7 bases from J, leaving 8 bases between. In germline, CDR1 is SEHNR, CDR2 FQNEAQ (reference sequence).

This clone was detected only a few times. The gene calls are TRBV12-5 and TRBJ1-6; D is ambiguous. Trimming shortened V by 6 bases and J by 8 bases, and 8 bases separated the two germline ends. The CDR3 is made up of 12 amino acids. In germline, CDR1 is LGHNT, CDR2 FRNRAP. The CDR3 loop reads CASGVGYSPLHF. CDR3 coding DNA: TGTGCTAGTGGGGTCGGTTATTCACCCCTCCACTTT. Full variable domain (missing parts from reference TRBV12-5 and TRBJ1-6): DARVTQTPRHKVTEMGQEVTMRCQPILGHNTVFWYRQTMMQGLELLAYFRNRAPLDDSGMPKDRFSAEMPDATLATLKIQPSEPRDSAVYFCASGVGYSPLHFGNGTRLTVT.

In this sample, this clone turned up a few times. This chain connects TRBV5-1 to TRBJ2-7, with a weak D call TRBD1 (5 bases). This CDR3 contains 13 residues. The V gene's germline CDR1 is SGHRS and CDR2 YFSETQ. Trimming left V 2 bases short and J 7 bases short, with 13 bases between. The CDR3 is CASSFQGPWEQYF. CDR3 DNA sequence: TGCGCCAGCAGCTTTCAGGGTCCGTGGGAGCAGTACTTC.

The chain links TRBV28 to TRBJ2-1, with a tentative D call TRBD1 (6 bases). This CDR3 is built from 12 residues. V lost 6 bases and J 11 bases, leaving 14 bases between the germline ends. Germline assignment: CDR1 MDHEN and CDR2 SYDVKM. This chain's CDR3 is CASSRDTAKQFF. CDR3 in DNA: TGTGCCAGCAGCCGGGACACGGCCAAGCAGTTCTTC.

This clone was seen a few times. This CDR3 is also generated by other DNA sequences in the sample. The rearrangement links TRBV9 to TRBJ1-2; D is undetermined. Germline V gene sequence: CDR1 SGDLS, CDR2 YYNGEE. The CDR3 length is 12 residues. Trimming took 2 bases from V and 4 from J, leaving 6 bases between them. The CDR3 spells CASSVGIYGYTF. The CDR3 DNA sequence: TGTGCCAGCAGCGTCGGGATCTATGGCTACACCTTC. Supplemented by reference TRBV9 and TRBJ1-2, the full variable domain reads DSGVTQTPKHLITATGQRVTLRCSPRSGDLSVYWYQQSLDQGLQFLIQYYNGEERAKGNILERFSAQQFPDLHSELNLSSLELGDSALYFCASSVGIYGYTFGSGTRLTVV.

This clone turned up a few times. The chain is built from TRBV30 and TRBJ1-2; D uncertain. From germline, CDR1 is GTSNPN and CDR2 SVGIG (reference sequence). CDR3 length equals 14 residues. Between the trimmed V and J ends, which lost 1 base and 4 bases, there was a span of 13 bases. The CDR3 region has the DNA TGTGCCTGGAGTGCCGAGCGGTTTGGCTATGGCTACACCTTC. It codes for CAWSAERFGYGYTF.

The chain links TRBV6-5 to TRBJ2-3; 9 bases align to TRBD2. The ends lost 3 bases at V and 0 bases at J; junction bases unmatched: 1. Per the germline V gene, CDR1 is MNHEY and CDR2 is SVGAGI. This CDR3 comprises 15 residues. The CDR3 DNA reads TGTGCCAGCAGTTATAGCGGGGGCAGCACAGATACGCAGTATTTT. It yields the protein CASSYSGGSTDTQYF.

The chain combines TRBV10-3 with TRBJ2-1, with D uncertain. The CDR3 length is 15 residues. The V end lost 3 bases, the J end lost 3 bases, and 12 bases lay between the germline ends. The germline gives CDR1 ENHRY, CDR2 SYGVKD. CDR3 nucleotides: TGTGCCATCAGTGAACTGAGAAGATTCTACAATGAGCAGTTCTTC. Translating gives CAISELRRFYNEQFF.